A selection of T cell receptor beta chains follows, all from one sample in a study of cytomegalovirus exposure and HLA in healthy donors. This table comes from immunoSEQ multiplex PCR, and its TCRdb copy is limited to in-frame clones, with some not included. Of approximately 100,000 clones in the sample, about 70% are singletons; the top ten hold over 2.5%. The material sequenced was PBMCs. The receptors derive from a man aged 45 to 65 in good health and CMV-seropositive. The CDR3 runs from the conserved cysteine through the conserved F or W. Fields, in order: clone size, D gene, V gene, J gene, CDR3 protein, CDR3 DNA. D genes are given only for firm matches. Part of the rows lack a size; the others show once, few, many or a class for expanded clones.

NA	TRBD1	TRBV6-1	TRBJ1-4	CASGTGTGNEKLFF	TGTGCCAGCGGGACCGGGACAGGGAACGAAAAACTGTTTTTT
NA	TRBD2	TRBV5-4	TRBJ2-5	CASSPDPGGGQETQYF	TGTGCCAGCAGCCCCGACCCCGGGGGGGGACAAGAGACCCAGTACTTC
NA	TRBD1	TRBV12-5	TRBJ2-1	CASGLAPTGGQFYNEQFF	TGTGCTAGTGGTTTGGCTCCGACAGGGGGCCAATTCTACAATGAGCAGTTCTTC
once	NA	TRBV30	TRBJ2-7	CAWSVRGGYEQYF	TGTGCCTGGAGTGTACGAGGGGGATACGAGCAGTACTTC
NA	NA	TRBV20-1	TRBJ2-3	CSARGDTQYF	TGCAGTGCTAGGGGCGATACGCAGTATTTT
few	NA	TRBV9	TRBJ2-5	CASSVPGRETQYF	TGTGCCAGCAGCGTACCGGGAAGAGAGACCCAGTACTTC
NA	NA	TRBV5-1	TRBJ2-1	CASSLGLPEDEQFF	TGCGCCAGCAGCTTGGGGCTCCCGGAGGATGAGCAGTTCTTC
NA	TRBD1	TRBV19	TRBJ1-3	CASSQGAVLSGNTIYF	TGTGCCAGTAGTCAGGGGGCCGTTCTATCTGGAAACACCATATATTTT
once	TRBD2	TRBV6-1	TRBJ2-3	CASSEVAGDFSTDTQYF	TGTGCCAGCAGTGAGGTAGCGGGGGATTTTAGCACAGATACGCAGTATTTT
NA	TRBD1	TRBV13	TRBJ1-2	CASSLRLAGGGKRNGYTF	TGTGCCAGCAGCTTAAGATTGGCAGGGGGCGGGAAGCGCAATGGCTACACCTTC
NA	NA	TRBV4-1	TRBJ1-4	CASSQSGTGFEKLFF	TGCGCCAGCAGCCAAAGCGGTACAGGGTTTGAAAAACTGTTTTTT
NA	TRBD1	TRBV27	TRBJ2-5	CASSSAATGAGETQYF	TGTGCCAGCAGTTCTGCCGCGACAGGGGCGGGAGAGACCCAGTACTTC
NA	TRBD1	TRBV6-6	TRBJ2-7	CASNGRGYEQYF	TGTGCCAGCAACGGCAGGGGGTACGAGCAGTACTTC
NA	NA	TRBV5-4	TRBJ1-4	CASSLRDTLTSGEKLFF	TGTGCCAGCAGCTTAAGGGACACACTAACCTCCGGGGAAAAACTGTTTTTT
NA	TRBD2	TRBV9	TRBJ2-2	CASSDLAGGTGELFF	TGTGCCAGCAGCGACCTAGCGGGAGGGACCGGGGAGCTGTTTTTT
NA	NA	TRBV7-8	TRBJ1-1	CASRIRSGSTEAFF	TGTGCCAGCAGGATACGATCCGGGTCCACTGAAGCTTTCTTT
NA	NA	TRBV18	TRBJ2-7	CASSADSSSYEQYF	TGTGCCAGCTCAGCGGACAGCAGCTCCTACGAGCAGTACTTC
NA	NA	TRBV5-1	TRBJ2-2	CASSLQGGTGELFF	TGCGCCAGCAGCTTACAGGGTGGCACCGGGGAGCTGTTTTTT
NA	TRBD2	TRBV29-1	TRBJ2-1	CSVPPTSGSSYNEQFF	TGCAGCGTTCCGCCGACTAGCGGAAGCTCCTACAATGAGCAGTTCTTC
NA	TRBD2	TRBV15	TRBJ2-7	CATSRASPRLKRGYEQYF	TGTGCCACCAGCAGAGCCTCCCCCCGACTAAAGCGGGGTTACGAGCAGTACTTC
NA	NA	TRBV7-2	TRBJ2-7	CASSSAWWENEQYF	TGTGCCAGCAGCTCCGCGTGGTGGGAGAATGAGCAGTACTTC
few	NA	TRBV11-2	TRBJ2-3	CASLRGALLDTQYF	TGTGCCAGTCTTCGGGGGGCGTTGCTCGATACGCAGTATTTT
NA	NA	TRBV12-5	TRBJ1-5	CASGSVSQPQHF	TGTGCTAGTGGTTCGGTTAGTCAGCCCCAGCATTTT
few	NA	TRBV25-1	TRBJ1-4	CASSEGFRGNEKLFF	TGTGCCAGCAGTGAAGGGTTCAGGGGTAATGAAAAACTGTTTTTT
NA	TRBD1	TRBV5-5	TRBJ1-1	CASTLIQGQPEAFF	TGTGCCAGCACTCTGATACAGGGGCAGCCTGAAGCTTTCTTT
few	NA	TRBV5-1	TRBJ2-3	CASTRGSGYGDTQYF	TGCGCCAGCACCCGGGGTAGCGGCTACGGAGATACGCAGTATTTT
NA	NA	TRBV18	TRBJ2-5	CASSPRGQGETQYF	TGTGCCAGCTCACCGAGAGGGCAGGGGGAGACCCAGTACTTC
NA	TRBD1	TRBV30	TRBJ1-1	CAWDRGLRVTEAFF	TGTGCCTGGGACAGGGGGCTGAGGGTTACTGAAGCTTTCTTT
NA	TRBD2	TRBV7-2	TRBJ2-7	CASSLVPGGYSYEQYF	TGTGCCAGCAGCTTAGTACCCGGGGGGTACTCCTACGAGCAGTACTTC
NA	TRBD1	TRBV14	TRBJ2-7	CASSQWTGLNYEQYF	TGTGCCAGCAGCCAATGGACAGGGCTAAATTACGAGCAGTACTTC
NA	NA	TRBV5-5	TRBJ1-2	CASSLDPDRGGYTF	TGTGCCAGCAGCTTGGACCCGGACAGAGGAGGCTACACCTTC
NA	NA	TRBV6-1	TRBJ2-7	CASSGIFGGRGEQYF	TGTGCCAGCAGCGGGATCTTCGGAGGGCGCGGGGAGCAGTACTTC
NA	TRBD2	TRBV10-3	TRBJ2-7	CAISASGSYEQYF	TGTGCCATCTCGGCTAGCGGCTCCTACGAGCAGTACTTC
NA	TRBD1	TRBV19	TRBJ2-7	CASSLGGTGGYEQYF	TGTGCCAGTAGTCTGGGAGGGACAGGGGGCTACGAGCAGTACTTC
NA	TRBD2	TRBV5-1	TRBJ2-7	CASSSGLVGYEQYF	TGCGCCAGCAGCTCGGGACTAGTAGGCTACGAGCAGTACTTC
NA	TRBD1	TRBV9	TRBJ1-2	CASSAGQGFLNYGYTF	TGTGCCAGCAGCGCGGGACAGGGCTTTCTTAACTATGGCTACACCTTC
NA	NA	TRBV6-5	TRBJ1-1	CASSSPGTEAFF	TGTGCCAGCAGTTCTCCGGGGACTGAAGCTTTCTTT
NA	NA	TRBV27	TRBJ2-7	CASSSRPPAGAYEQYF	TGTGCCAGCAGTTCCAGACCCCCGGCGGGCGCCTACGAGCAGTACTTC
NA	TRBD2	TRBV25-1	TRBJ2-3	CASSALAGEVDTQYF	TGTGCCAGCAGTGCCTTAGCGGGGGAGGTAGATACGCAGTATTTT